The text below deals with one TCR beta chain. The target antigen is unknown. This sample is part of a study of shared clonotypes between healthy human individuals. There are 11 residues in the CDR3. Germline assignment: CDR1 DFQATT and CDR2 SNEGSKA (reference sequence). V lost 5 bases to trimming and J lost 9 bases, with 11 bases between them. General study findings and limits: Among donors, the sharing of clonotypes was expected to be influenced by sequencing depth.

Generated by immunoSEQ multiplex PCR, the TCRdb table keeps only in-frame clones and is missing some. Of approximately 1.5 million clones listed, around 98.5% were seen once; the top ten hold 0.3% to 0.45%. Material: naive CD4+ T cells sorted from blood. Subset given: CD45RA+ positively selected. The chain carries TRBV20-1 and TRBJ2-1, with a possible D match to TRBD2 (5 bases). The TCR comes from a man aged 25-45 years in good health. CDR3: CSASAAGEQFF. CDR3 DNA sequence: TGCAGTGCTTCGGCGGCGGGTGAGCAGTTCTTC.